This entry lists 3 T cell receptor beta chains sequenced from one sample in a study of blood T cell repertoires in COVID-19. TCRdb keeps only in-frame clones here, not all; method: immunoSEQ multiplex PCR. The table lists around 210,000 clones, about 82% of them singletons. The sequencing sample was made of peripheral blood. The receptors were gathered from a man aged 55 to 70 with COVID-19, enrolled during active disease.

The chain is built from TRBV9 and TRBJ1-5; possibly TRBD1 for D (5 bases). The CDR3 length is 15 residues. The V gene's germline CDR1 is SGDLS and CDR2 YYNGEE. The V gene lost 2 bases and the J gene lost 0 bases, with 9 bases spanning the gap. The chain's CDR3 is CASSVSGDSNQPQHF. The CDR3 nucleotides read TGTGCCAGCAGCGTTTCGGGGGATAGCAATCAGCCCCAGCATTTT.

The rearrangement links TRBV5-1 to TRBJ1-1; TRBD1 aligns across 7 bases. CDR1 and CDR2 from the germline V gene are SGHRS and YFSETQ. Losses at the gene ends were 0 bases for V and 1 base for J; bases not matched to a gene: 6. The CDR3 spans 16 residues. This CDR3 is CASSLVQGRENTEAFF. As DNA, the CDR3 is TGCGCCAGCAGCTTGGTACAGGGGCGGGAGAACACTGAAGCTTTCTTT.

The chain employs TRBV29-1 and TRBJ2-1; D is possibly TRBD2 (6 bases). The germline V gene has CDR1 SQVTM and CDR2 ANQGSEA. The CDR3 runs 18 residues. V was clipped by 7 bases and J by 2 bases, with 27 bases between them. This CDR3 reads CSASGWSGGSLTYNEQFF. CDR3 DNA: TGCAGCGCCTCCGGGTGGTCTGGAGGGAGTCTCACCTACAATGAGCAGTTCTTC.